The clone carrying this TCR beta chain was counted a few times. Each CDR3 protein is one row after TCRdb ran MiXCR on the 5' RACE reads. Of about 160,000 distinct CDR3 sequences listed, 9.3% were seen once; the top ten hold 35% to 40%. Trimming pared 3 bases from V and 8 bases from J, leaving 26 bases between. There are 18 residues in the CDR3. CDR1 and CDR2 from the germline V gene are MNHNS and SASEGT. This entry is derived from a study of T cells after yellow fever vaccination. The chain carries TRBV6-1 and TRBJ2-1; weak D call: TRBD2 (5 bases). The receptor comes from a young man who received the YFV17D yellow fever vaccine. Source: CD8+ T cells sorted from PBMCs, taken 45 days after the yellow fever booster vaccination. CDR3 in amino acids: CASSDQILEGAYFDEQFF. CDR3 nucleotides: TGTGCCAGCAGTGACCAGATACTAGAGGGAGCCTATTTCGATGAGCAGTTCTTC.